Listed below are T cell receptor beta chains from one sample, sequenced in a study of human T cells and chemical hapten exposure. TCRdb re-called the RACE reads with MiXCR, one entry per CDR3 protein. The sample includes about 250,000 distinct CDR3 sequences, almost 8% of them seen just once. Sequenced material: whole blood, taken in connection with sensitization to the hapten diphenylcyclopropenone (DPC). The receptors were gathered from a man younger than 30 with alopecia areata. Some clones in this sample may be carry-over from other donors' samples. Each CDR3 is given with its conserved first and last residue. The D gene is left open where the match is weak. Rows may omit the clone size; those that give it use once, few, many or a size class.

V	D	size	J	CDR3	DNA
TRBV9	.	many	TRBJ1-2	CASSVGGPGYGYTF	TGTGCCAGCAGCGTCGGGGGGCCAGGCTATGGCTACACCTTC
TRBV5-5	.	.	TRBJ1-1	CASSFFLDAEAFF	TGTGCCAGCAGCTTTTTTTTGGACGCTGAAGCTTTCTTT
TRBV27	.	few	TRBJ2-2	CASSLSGTAPGELFF	TGTGCCAGCAGTTTATCCGGGACGGCTCCCGGGGAGCTGTTTTTT
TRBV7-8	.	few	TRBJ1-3	CASSLTGGRSGNTIYF	TGTGCCAGCAGCTTAACTGGGGGGCGATCTGGAAACACCATATATTTT
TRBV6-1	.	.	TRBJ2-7	CASSEWGGAYEQYF	TGTGCCAGCAGTGAATGGGGGGGCGCTTACGAGCAGTACTTC
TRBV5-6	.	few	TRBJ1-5	CASSSDGDPYSNQPQHF	TGTGCCAGCAGCTCGGACGGGGATCCGTATAGCAATCAGCCCCAGCATTTT
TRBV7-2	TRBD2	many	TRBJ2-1	CASSLTSGGYNEQFF	TGTGCCAGCAGCTTAACTAGCGGGGGATACAATGAGCAGTTCTTC
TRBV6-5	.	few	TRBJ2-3	CASSSPLDTQYF	TGTGCCAGCAGTTCCCCCCTAGATACGCAGTATTTT
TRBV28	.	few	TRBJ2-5	CASSPPVAGSETQYF	TGTGCCAGCAGTCCCCCAGTGGCGGGGTCAGAGACCCAGTACTTC
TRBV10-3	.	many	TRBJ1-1	CAISAPGSGVTEAFF	TGTGCCATCAGTGCACCCGGGAGCGGGGTCACTGAAGCTTTCTTT
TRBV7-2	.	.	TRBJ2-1	CASRLTGVNEQFF	TGTGCCAGCAGACTTACGGGGGTAAATGAGCAGTTCTTC
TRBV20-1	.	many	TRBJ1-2	CSAQQATNYGYTF	TGCAGTGCTCAGCAGGCGACTAACTATGGCTACACCTTC
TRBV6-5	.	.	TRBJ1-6	CASSYSANRDRNSPLHF	TGTGCCAGCAGTTACTCAGCGAACCGCGACCGTAATTCACCCCTCCACTTT
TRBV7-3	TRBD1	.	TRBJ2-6	CASSRTGPGANVLTF	TGTGCCAGCAGCCGGACAGGTCCTGGGGCCAACGTCCTGACTTTC
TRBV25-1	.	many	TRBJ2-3	CAARPGFTSTDTQYF	TGTGCCGCCCGCCCCGGGTTCACTAGCACAGATACGCAGTATTTT
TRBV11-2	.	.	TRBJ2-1	CASSLDLVTNEQFF	TGTGCCAGCAGCTTAGATCTCGTGACCAATGAGCAGTTCTTC
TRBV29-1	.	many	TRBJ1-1	CSVVGGTEAFF	TGCAGCGTTGTGGGGGGCACTGAAGCTTTCTTT
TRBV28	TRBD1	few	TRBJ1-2	CASSGDRGLGYTF	TGTGCCAGCAGCGGGGACAGGGGGCTCGGCTACACCTTC
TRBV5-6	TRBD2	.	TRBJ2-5	CASSSTSPTQYF	TGTGCCAGCAGCTCGACTAGCCCGACCCAGTACTTC
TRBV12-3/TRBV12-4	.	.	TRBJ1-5	CASNEQGINQPQHF	TGTGCCAGCAATGAACAGGGAATCAATCAGCCCCAGCATTTT
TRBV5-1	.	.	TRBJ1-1	CASSLDVAGTEAFF	TGCGCCAGCAGCTTGGATGTTGCGGGGACTGAAGCTTTCTTT
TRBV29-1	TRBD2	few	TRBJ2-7	CSVDTGGGYEQYF	TGCAGCGTTGATACCGGCGGGGGCTACGAGCAGTACTTC
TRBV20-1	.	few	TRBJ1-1	CSASAQGANTEAFF	TGCAGTGCTAGCGCACAGGGTGCGAACACTGAAGCTTTCTTT
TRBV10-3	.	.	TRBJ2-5	CAISDLVRETQYF	TGTGCCATCAGTGATCTGGTGAGGGAGACCCAGTACTTC
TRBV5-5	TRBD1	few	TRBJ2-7	CASSIGQGIYEQYF	TGTGCCAGCAGCATCGGACAGGGGATCTACGAGCAGTACTTC
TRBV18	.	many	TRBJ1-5	CASSPGQDSGSNQPQHF	TGTGCCAGCTCACCGGGGCAAGACTCAGGTAGCAATCAGCCCCAGCATTTT
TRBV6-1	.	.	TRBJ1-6	CASTWGHRNSPLHF	TGTGCCAGCACGTGGGGGCATCGGAATTCACCCCTCCACTTT
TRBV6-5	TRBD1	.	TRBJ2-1	CASSYVGQGAWEQFF	TGTGCCAGCAGTTACGTGGGACAGGGGGCGTGGGAGCAGTTCTTC
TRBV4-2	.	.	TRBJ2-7	CASSQDPGIEFEQYF	TGTGCCAGCAGCCAAGATCCCGGGATCGAATTCGAGCAGTACTTC
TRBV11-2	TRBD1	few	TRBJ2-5	CASSPGQEQQETQYF	TGTGCCAGCAGCCCTGGACAGGAGCAGCAAGAGACCCAGTACTTC
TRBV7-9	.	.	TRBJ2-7	CASSVKRGQYF	TGTGCCAGCAGCGTTAAAAGGGGGCAGTACTTC
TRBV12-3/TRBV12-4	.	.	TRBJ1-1	CASSLTYRVNTEAFF	TGTGCCAGCAGTTTAACTTACAGGGTGAACACTGAAGCTTTCTTT
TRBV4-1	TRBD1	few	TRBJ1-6	CASSRGQGPSPLHF	TGCGCCAGCAGCCGCGGACAGGGACCTTCACCCCTCCACTTT
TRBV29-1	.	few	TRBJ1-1	CSVEMGQNTEAFF	TGCAGCGTTGAAATGGGTCAGAACACTGAAGCTTTCTTT
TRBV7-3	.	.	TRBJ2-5	CASSEGSQALQETQYF	TGTGCCAGCAGCGAAGGGTCGCAGGCCCTCCAAGAGACCCAGTACTTC
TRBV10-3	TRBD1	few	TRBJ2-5	CAITKDREETQYF	TGTGCCATCACTAAGGACAGGGAGGAGACCCAGTACTTC
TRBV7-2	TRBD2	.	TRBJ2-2	CASSLAGTSVAGELFF	TGTGCCAGCAGCTTAGCGGGGACTAGCGTTGCCGGGGAGCTGTTTTTT
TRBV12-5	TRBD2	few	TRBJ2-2	CASAEGLAVTGELFF	TGTGCTAGTGCGGAGGGACTAGCGGTCACCGGGGAGCTGTTTTTT
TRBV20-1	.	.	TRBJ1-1	CSARGALDTEAFF	TGCAGTGCTAGAGGGGCGTTGGACACTGAAGCTTTCTTT
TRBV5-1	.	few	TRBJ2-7	CASSLEYREFDEQYF	TGCGCCAGCAGCTTGGAGTACAGGGAATTCGACGAGCAGTACTTC
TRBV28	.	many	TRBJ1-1	CASSLYGWGWQARGWAFF	TGTGCCAGCAGTTTATACGGGTGGGGATGGCAGGCAAGGGGTTGGGCTTTCTTT
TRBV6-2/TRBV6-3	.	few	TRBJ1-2	CASSFGRGHGYTF	TGTGCCAGCAGTTTCGGCAGGGGACATGGCTACACCTTC
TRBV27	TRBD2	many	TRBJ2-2	CASSAHSGGTNTGELFF	TGTGCCAGCAGTGCGCATAGCGGGGGGACGAACACCGGGGAGCTGTTTTTT
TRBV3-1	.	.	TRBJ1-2	CASSQVGTDYGYTF	TGTGCCAGCAGCCAAGTCGGCACGGACTATGGCTACACCTTC
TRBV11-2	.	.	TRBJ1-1	CASSLDQGLKAFF	TGTGCCAGCAGCTTAGATCAGGGTCTAAAAGCTTTCTTT
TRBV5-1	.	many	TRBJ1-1	CATTFGGGASEAFF	TGCGCCACCACCTTCGGGGGGGGCGCATCTGAAGCTTTCTTT
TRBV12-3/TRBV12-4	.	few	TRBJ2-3	CASSAIGWDTQYF	TGTGCCAGCAGTGCGATTGGATGGGATACGCAGTATTTT
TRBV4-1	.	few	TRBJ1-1	CASSQDSYIGRQGLNEAFF	TGCGCCAGCAGCCAAGATTCATATATCGGGAGGCAGGGGCTCAATGAAGCTTTCTTT
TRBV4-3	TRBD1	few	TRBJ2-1	CASSQEATGQVTSYNEQFF	TGCGCCAGCAGCCAAGAAGCAACGGGACAGGTCACCTCCTACAATGAGCAGTTCTTC